This T cell receptor (beta chain) was recorded in a study of cytomegalovirus exposure and HLA in healthy donors. Study-wide findings and caveats: Associated with HLA alleles at 0.05 false discovery rate in a later analysis were around 17,000 TCR beta sequences.

The PCR was carried out with 60 Vbeta primers and 13 Jbeta primers. Here immunoSEQ multiplex PCR was the method, and the copy in TCRdb shows in-frame clones only, minus some. The table lists under 150,000 clones, 82% of them singletons. Germline V CDR1 and CDR2: SGHTA, FQGNSA. The CDR3 length is 17 residues. Trimming removed 1 base from V and 2 bases from J; junction bases left unmatched: 6. A word on this clone: Its specificity is unknown.

The clonotype originates from a boy between 2 and 15 years old in good health and CMV-seronegative. The sequencing input was PBMCs. The rearrangement links TRBV7-2 to TRBJ1-2; 11 bases align to TRBD1. The CDR3 spells CASSLGGGTGGNYGYTF. The DNA for the CDR3 is TGTGCCAGCAGCTTAGGGGGGGGGACAGGGGGGAACTATGGCTACACCTTC.